This entry describes one T cell receptor (beta chain). Its antigen is not known. Losses at the gene ends were 5 bases for V and 3 bases for J; bases not matched to a gene: 3. The CDR3 runs to 12 residues. Germline V CDR1 and CDR2: SQVTM, ANQGSEA. Both 60 Vbeta primers and 13 Jbeta primers went into the PCR. The method was immunoSEQ multiplex PCR; TCRdb's version includes in-frame clones alone and lacks a portion of them. Of under 130,000 clones in the sample, approximately 70% are singletons; the top ten hold about a tenth. These donors, healthy bone marrow donors, were studied. This specimen belongs to a study of cytomegalovirus exposure and HLA in healthy donors. Whole-study findings and limits: At a 0.05 false discovery rate, a later analysis found some 18,000 TCR beta sequences to be associated with HLA alleles. Most TCR sequences were seen very rarely across donors, but some public TCRs occurred in many.

Sequencing input: PBMCs. This TCR came from a man aged 40-49 years in good health and CMV-seropositive. This chain links TRBV29-1 with TRBJ1-2, with 7 bases identical to TRBD1. The chain's CDR3 is CSVSQGDYGYTF. The CDR3, as DNA: TGCAGCGTTTCTCAGGGGGACTATGGCTACACCTTC.